The next 10 T cell receptor beta chains were all read from a single sample in a study of T cell repertoires in cytomegalovirus infection. For these TCRs, the target antigens are not known. MiXCR, run by TCRdb on the reads, gives a single entry per CDR3 protein. The sample comprises approximately 1,000,000 distinct CDR3 sequences, 31% of which are singletons, and roughly 13% rests with the top ten. Sequenced here: cultured CD8+ T cells from PBMCs, sampled from culture after CMV antigen stimulation. All receptors come from a human donor in good health (CMV status not recorded). Some clones in this sample may be carry-over from other donors' samples.

This clonotype was counted only a few times. The rearrangement joins TRBV13 to TRBJ2-5; TRBD2 agrees at 9 bases. With 5 bases clipped from V and 5 bases from J, the junction kept 6 bases outside the gene matches. CDR1 is PRHDT and CDR2 is FYEKMQ in the germline V gene (reference sequence). This CDR3 contains 14 residues. As DNA, the CDR3 is TGTGCCAGCAGCCATAGCGGGGGCTGGGAGACCCAGTACTTC. Translated: CASSHSGGWETQYF.

J is TRBJ1-4 and V is TRBV4-3; D gene uncertain. Trimming stripped 4 bases from V and 8 bases from J, with 17 bases between. The CDR3 extends over 15 amino acids. The germline gives CDR1 LGHNA, CDR2 YSLEER. The CDR3: CASSRAYNRGEKLFF. The CDR3 DNA reads TGCGCCAGCAGCCGAGCCTACAATAGAGGGGAAAAACTGTTTTTT.

Ten or more counts support this clonotype. The V gene is TRBV28, the J gene TRBJ2-7, with 7 bases aligning to TRBD1. The ends lost 2 bases at V and 0 bases at J; junction bases unmatched: 4. The germline gives CDR1 MDHEN, CDR2 SYDVKM. The CDR3 has 15 residues. This chain's CDR3 is CASSLRTGDSYEQYF. The CDR3 DNA follows: TGTGCCAGCAGTTTACGTACAGGGGACTCCTACGAGCAGTACTTC.

CDR3 nucleotides: TGTGCCAGCACTAGCGGGGGGCCGGGAGAGACCCAGTACTTC. As protein: CASTSGGPGETQYF. The chain joins TRBV6-6 to TRBJ2-5; 11 nucleotides line up with TRBD2. The junction had 5 bases not matched to a gene; V was cut back by 7 bases and J by 4 bases. The CDR3 contains 14 residues. Germline loops: CDR1 MNHNY, CDR2 SVGAGI (reference sequence).

This clonotype turned up a few times. J is TRBJ1-1 and V is TRBV6-1; the match to TRBD1 covers 10 bases. The CDR3 contains 18 residues. Germline CDR1 is MNHNS and CDR2 is SASEGT. Trimming took 5 bases from V and 0 from J; bases not matched to a gene: 12. The CDR3 DNA sequence: TGTGCCAGCAGTAGACTCAGACAGGGGGCGACCTTGAACACTGAAGCTTTCTTT. Translation gives CASSRLRQGATLNTEAFF.

The CDR3 spells CASGSATGELFF. The CDR3 DNA follows: TGTGCCAGTGGTTCTGCCACCGGGGAGCTGTTTTTT. This rearrangement joins TRBV6-1 to TRBJ2-2; D ambiguous. Trimming stripped 9 bases from V and 4 bases from J, with 9 bases between. The germline V gene encodes CDR1 MNHNS and CDR2 SASEGT. The CDR3 length is 12 residues.

This clonotype was observed a handful of times. The genes are TRBV29-1 and TRBJ2-1, with 10 bases fitting TRBD1. Germline V CDR1 and CDR2: SQVTM, ANQGSEA. After removal of 7 bases from V and 10 bases from J, the junction contained 16 bases not matched to a gene. The CDR3 has 15 residues. The chain's CDR3 is CSATTWDRGRGEQFF. The CDR3 coding sequence is TGCAGCGCCACAACCTGGGACAGGGGAAGGGGGGAGCAGTTCTTC.

This clonotype was recorded at least ten times. The V gene is TRBV7-9, the J gene TRBJ2-6; D assignment may be TRBD1 or TRBD2 (5 bases each). Germline assignment: CDR1 SEHNR and CDR2 FQNEAQ (reference sequence). The CDR3 covers 16 residues. V was cut by 1 base and J by 1 base, with 8 bases left in between. The CDR3 protein is CASSLGGASGANVLTF. In nucleotides, the CDR3 is TGTGCCAGCAGCTTAGGAGGGGCTTCTGGGGCCAACGTCCTGACTTTC.

This CDR3 is CASSEQGAVVPLTEAFF. CDR3 sequence (DNA): TGTGCCAGCAGTGAACAGGGGGCGGTCGTCCCCCTCACTGAAGCTTTCTTT. This chain links TRBV2 with TRBJ1-1; 8 bases align to TRBD1. J gave up 4 bases and V 2 bases, and 12 bases lay outside the gene matches. Germline CDR1 reads SNHLY; CDR2 reads FYNNEI. CDR3 length equals 17 residues.

This sequence joins TRBV10-3 and TRBJ2-1; TRBD2 matches at 13 bases. The CDR3 has 18 residues. The J segment lost 2 bases and the V segment lost 0 bases, leaving 4 bases of the junction unmatched. The germline CDR1 and CDR2 sequences are ENHRY and SYGVKD. CDR3 protein: CAISESLAGGRPYNEQFF. The CDR3 coding sequence is TGTGCCATCAGTGAGTCACTAGCGGGGGGGAGGCCCTACAATGAGCAGTTCTTC.